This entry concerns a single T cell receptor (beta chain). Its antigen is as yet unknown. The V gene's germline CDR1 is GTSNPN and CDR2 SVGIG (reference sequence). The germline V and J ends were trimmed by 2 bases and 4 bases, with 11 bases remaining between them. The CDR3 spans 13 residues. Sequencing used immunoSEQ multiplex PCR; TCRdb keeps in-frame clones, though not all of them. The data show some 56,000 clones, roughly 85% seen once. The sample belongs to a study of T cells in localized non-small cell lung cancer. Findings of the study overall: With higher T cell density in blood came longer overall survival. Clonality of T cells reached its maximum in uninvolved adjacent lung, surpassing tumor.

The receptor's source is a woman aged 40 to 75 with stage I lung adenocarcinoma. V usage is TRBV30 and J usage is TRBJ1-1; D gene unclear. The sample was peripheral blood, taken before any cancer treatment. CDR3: CAWSQGGFTEAFF. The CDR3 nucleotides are TGTGCCTGGAGTCAAGGAGGGTTCACTGAAGCTTTCTTT.